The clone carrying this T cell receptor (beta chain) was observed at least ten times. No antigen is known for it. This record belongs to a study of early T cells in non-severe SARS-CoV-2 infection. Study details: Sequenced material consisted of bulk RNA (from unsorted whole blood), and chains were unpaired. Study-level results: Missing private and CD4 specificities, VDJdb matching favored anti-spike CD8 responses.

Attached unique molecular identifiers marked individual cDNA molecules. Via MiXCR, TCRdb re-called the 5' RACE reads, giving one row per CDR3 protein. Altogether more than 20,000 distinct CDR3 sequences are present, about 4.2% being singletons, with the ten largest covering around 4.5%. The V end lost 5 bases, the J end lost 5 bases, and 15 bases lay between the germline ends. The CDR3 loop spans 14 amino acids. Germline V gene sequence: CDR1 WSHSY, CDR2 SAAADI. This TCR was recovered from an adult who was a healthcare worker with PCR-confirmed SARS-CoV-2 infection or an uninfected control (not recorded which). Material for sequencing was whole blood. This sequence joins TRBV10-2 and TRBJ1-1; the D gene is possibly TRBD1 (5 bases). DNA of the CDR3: TGCGCCAGCAGTTTAGGAGGGGCCGGGACTGAAGCTTTCTTT. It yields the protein CASSLGGAGTEAFF.